This TCR beta chain was profiled in a study of Graves' ophthalmopathy and Graves' hyperthyroidism (dated by TCRdb to between 2017 and 2018). Background for the entire study: Hyperthyroidism was considered stable if no progression to ophthalmopathy occurred within 18 months of follow-up. TCR beta repertoire signatures were used to distinguish Graves' ophthalmopathy from Graves' hyperthyroidism and to predict progression to ophthalmopathy. In total, 135 blood samples were TCR-sequenced: approximately 42 ophthalmopathy, some 72 hyperthyroidism and roughly 17 hyperthyroidism-to-ophthalmopathy patients. A discovery set of more than 90 patients (43 ophthalmopathy, about 55 stable hyperthyroidism) was enrolled to explore V-J signatures distinguishing ophthalmopathy from hyperthyroidism. An independent validation cohort comprised around 19 hyperthyroidism patients and 15 to 17 patients who later progressed from hyperthyroidism to ophthalmopathy. T-cell repertoires of thyroid tissue and blood were compared in more than five hyperthyroidism patients. Once sampling was done, hyperthyroidism patients were given methimazole at a starting dose of 30 mg daily, while ophthalmopathy patients were given high-dose intravenous methylprednisolone.

Hyperthyroidism patients were newly diagnosed, with disease duration under 2 months, and aged 18 to 65 years. Patients with other autoimmune diseases, uncontrolled infections, pregnancy or lactation were excluded from the study. Diagnosis relied on clinical symptoms, serum thyroxine, TRAb, thyroid ultrasound and orbital computed tomography. Trizol reagent was used to extract the total RNA, and its quality was then checked on an Agilent 2100 Bioanalyzer. In this sample, this clonotype turned up many times. No cognate antigen has been identified for it. Base qualities are not recorded, but no much larger clone differs from it by a single base. For repertoire sequencing, TCR beta CDR3 regions were amplified from RNA transcripts. The first round of RT-PCR was done with HTBI primers and the Qiagen OneStep RT-PCR kit, and was followed by a second round of multiplex PCR, then size selection and purification. Libraries were sequenced on an Illumina HiSeq2000 using paired-end 100 bp reads. In the original analysis: SOAPnuke was used for read processing, and reads with adapters, uncalled bases, a mean Phred below 15, or no exact constant-primer or identifier match were discarded. COPE v1.2.5 was used to merge the high-quality paired reads. Each unique nucleotide sequence was defined as a clonotype, and clonotypes were aligned to IMGT TRB V, D and J references with MiTCR v1.1. The analysis was limited to V-J combinations with a frequency above 0.0001, which together covered just over 98% of the repertoires. A TCR clonal expansion and chaos score per V-J combination was defined as the ratio of F50 clonal expansion to chaos observed in the TCRdist matrix. Features were reduced by Welch's t-statistics and random forest to 10 to 15 V-J combinations, which fed a naive Bayes classifier. The similarity between thyroid and blood repertoires was quantified using the Morisita-Horn index. TCRdb's own reprocessing of the public reads used fastp at Q25 and MiXCR and kept productive beta chains. Each entry merges the rows of one CDR3 protein and shows their most common DNA and genes. For this entry, the V and J calls and clone size follow TCRdb and not the study's own pipeline. The sample includes 900,000 to 1,200,000 distinct CDR3 sequences, with 35% to 40% observed a single time. Clones ranked in the top ten supply more than 9.5% of the sample.

CDR1 and CDR2, per the germline V gene (reference sequence), are LNHNV and YYDKDF. V has 5 bases trimmed and J has 0 bases trimmed; junction bases matching no gene number 14. The CDR3, from cysteine to phenylalanine, totals 18 residues. The only DNA kept is the CDR3, 54 bases in frame from the first base. General conclusions and limits of the study: Most of the expanded thyroid clonotypes with a frequency above 0.001 were also detected in blood, and it was suggested that the thyroid immune response may be reflected by blood repertoires. In cross-validation, the 13-signature model distinguished ophthalmopathy from stable hyperthyroidism with approximately 90% sensitivity and about 81% specificity, while in the test set the corresponding values were approximately 80% and 75%. In validation, the model predicted ophthalmopathy progression with about 71% sensitivity and 72.22% specificity; some 13 predicted patients were CT-confirmed with GO in a median of 6.5 months. No statistical method was used to set the sample size in advance, and the investigators knew which group each participant was assigned to.

Sequenced material: peripheral blood or thyroid tissue (not recorded which). The sequence was obtained from an adult man with Graves' hyperthyroidism. The chain employs TRBV15 and TRBJ1-1; TRBD1 agrees with 8 junctional bases. In nucleotides, the sequence is TGTGCCACCAGCCCACGGAGACAGGGGCGCTCGGTGAACACTGAAGCTTTCTTT. It codes for CATSPRRQGRSVNTEAFF.